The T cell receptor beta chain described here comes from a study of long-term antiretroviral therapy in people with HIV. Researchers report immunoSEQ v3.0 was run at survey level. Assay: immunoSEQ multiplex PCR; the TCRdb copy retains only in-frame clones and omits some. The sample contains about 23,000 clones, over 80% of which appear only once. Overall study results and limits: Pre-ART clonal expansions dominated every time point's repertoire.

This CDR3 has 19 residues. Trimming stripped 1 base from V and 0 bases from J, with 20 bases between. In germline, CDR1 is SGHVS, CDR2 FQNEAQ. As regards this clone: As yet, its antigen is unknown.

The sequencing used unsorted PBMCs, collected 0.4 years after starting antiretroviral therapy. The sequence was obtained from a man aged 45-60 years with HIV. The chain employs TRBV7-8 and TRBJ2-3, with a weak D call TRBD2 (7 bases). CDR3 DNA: TGTGCCAGCAGCTTAGGAGGGGGGGCACCCTTAAAAAGCACAGATACGCAGTATTTT. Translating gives CASSLGGGAPLKSTDTQYF.